The 27 T cell receptor beta chains presented below share a single source sample, sequenced in a study of circulating and synovial CD4+ cells in juvenile arthritis. Here immunoSEQ multiplex PCR was the method, and the copy in TCRdb shows in-frame clones only, minus some. This table holds 30,000 to 40,000 clones, about 95% found once. The sample comprised CD4+ T cells from blood. The receptor source for this set is a human donor with juvenile idiopathic arthritis.

The J gene is TRBJ1-1, the V gene TRBV5-4, with D unclear. Germline values: CDR1 SGHNT, CDR2 YYREEE (reference sequence). The CDR3 extends over 14 amino acids. V lost 0 bases to trimming and J lost 5 bases, with 11 bases between them. CDR3 in DNA: TGTGCCAGCAGCTTGGCGGGAGTCGGGACTGAAGCTTTCTTT. It codes for CASSLAGVGTEAFF. Full variable domain (remainder filled in from reference TRBV5-4 and TRBJ1-1): ETGVTQSPTHLIKTRGQQVTLRCSSQSGHNTVSWYQQALGQGPQFIFQYYREEENGRGNFPPRFSGLQFPNYSSELNVNALELDDSALYLCASSLAGVGTEAFFGQGTRLTVV.

The rearrangement links TRBV5-1 to TRBJ2-5, with 8 bases fitting TRBD1. Germline V gives CDR1 SGHRS, CDR2 YFSETQ. The CDR3 loop spans 14 amino acids. The ends lost 3 bases at V and 11 bases at J; junction bases unmatched: 12. CDR3 sequence: CASSWGQEGWEQYF. CDR3 in DNA: TGCGCCAGCAGCTGGGGACAGGAGGGATGGGAGCAGTACTTC.

The CDR3 sequence is CASSESDKMQQPQHF. CDR3 sequence (DNA): TGTGCCAGCAGTGAGAGTGACAAAATGCAGCAGCCCCAGCATTTT. The chain couples TRBV25-1 to TRBJ1-5, with unresolved D. V was pared by 3 bases and J by 7 bases, with 16 bases between. The CDR3 loop spans 15 amino acids. Germline V CDR1 and CDR2: MGHDK, SYGVNS.

The rearrangement uses TRBV11-1 and TRBJ2-3; D perhaps matches TRBD1 (5 bases). Trimming removed 5 bases at V and 4 bases at J, with 16 bases between. Germline V lookup: CDR1 SGHAT, CDR2 FQDESV (reference sequence). The CDR3 sequence is 15 residues long. In DNA form, the CDR3 reads TGTGCCAGCAGCAACCGGGCCGACAGCGCAGATACGCAGTATTTT. Protein product: CASSNRADSADTQYF. Drawing the rest from reference TRBV11-1 and TRBJ2-3, the complete variable domain is EAEVAQSPRYKITEKSQAVAFWCDPISGHATLYWYRQILGQGPELLVQFQDESVVDDSQLPKDRFSAERLKGVDSTLKIQPAELGDSAMYLCASSNRADSADTQYFGPGTRLTVL.

CDR3 loop: CASMGASGTDTQYF. The DNA for the CDR3 is TGTGCCAGCATGGGGGCGTCTGGCACAGATACGCAGTATTTT. The chain links TRBV6-5 to TRBJ2-3; D is possibly TRBD1 (6 bases). Germline CDR1 MNHEY, CDR2 SVGAGI. Trimming pared 7 bases from V and 1 base from J, leaving 12 bases between. The CDR3 loop spans 14 amino acids.

This clone was counted a single time. The gene calls are TRBV11-2 and TRBJ1-4; 10 nucleotides match TRBD1. Germline trimming cut 3 bases from V and 0 bases from J; bases unmatched to any gene: 7. The CDR3 loop spans 18 amino acids. CDR1 and CDR2 from the germline V gene are SGHAT and FQNNGV. The CDR3 DNA follows: TGTGCCAGCAGCTTCTGGACAGGGGGGATCGCAACTAATGAAAAACTGTTTTTT. Its protein is CASSFWTGGIATNEKLFF.

V is TRBV19 and J is TRBJ2-7, with D tentatively TRBD1 (6 bases). The CDR3 spans 12 residues. The germline V gene encodes CDR1 LNHDA and CDR2 SQIVND (reference sequence). V was clipped by 4 bases and J by 6 bases, with 10 bases between them. The CDR3 DNA reads TGTGCCAGTAGTAGGACAGCATCCGAGCAGTACTTC. Translation: CASSRTASEQYF. Using reference TRBV19 and TRBJ2-7 for the parts outside the CDR3, the full variable domain is DGGITQSPKYLFRKEGQNVTLSCEQNLNHDAMYWYRQDPGQGLRLIYYSQIVNDFQKGDIAEGYSVSREKKESFPLTVTSAQKNPTAFYLCASSRTASEQYFGPGTRLTVT.

This clone was counted a single time. The CDR3 here is CASSWGGRETQYF. The CDR3 DNA reads as TGTGCCAGCAGCTGGGGGGGGAGGGAGACCCAGTACTTC. V is TRBV28 and J is TRBJ2-5, with TRBD2 identical over 7 bases. The CDR3 covers 13 residues. Germline-derived CDR1 and CDR2 are MDHEN and SYDVKM. V shed 6 bases, J shed 5 bases, and the junction held 6 bases outside the gene matches.

The V and J genes are TRBV9 and TRBJ1-6, with 9 positions matching TRBD1. The CDR3 runs 16 residues. Germline V gene lookup returns CDR1 SGDLS and CDR2 YYNGEE. V gave up 0 bases and J gave up 8 bases; unmatched junction bases: 6. CDR3 nucleotide sequence: TGTGCCAGCAGCGTAGCTCGCCGGACAGGGGATTCACCCCTCCACTTT. It codes for CASSVARRTGDSPLHF.

The chain recombines TRBV30 with TRBJ2-7; 7 nucleotides align to TRBD2. The V and J ends lost 4 bases and 3 bases, in that order; junction bases with no gene match: 12. CDR1 GTSNPN and CDR2 SVGIG come from the germline V gene (reference sequence). The CDR3 totals 15 residues. The chain's CDR3 is CAWTPGGSRDYEQYF. The CDR3 nucleotides are TGTGCCTGGACCCCCGGGGGGAGTCGGGACTACGAGCAGTACTTC.

The rearrangement uses TRBV7-2 and TRBJ2-2, with 8 bases matching TRBD1. This CDR3 is 14 amino acids long. V lost 6 bases, J lost 3 bases, and 3 bases stayed unmatched. CDR1 and CDR2 from the germline V gene are SGHTA and FQGNSA. This chain's CDR3 is CASRVGQDTGELFF. CDR3 bases: TGTGCCAGCAGGGTGGGACAGGACACCGGGGAGCTGTTTTTT. Supplemented by reference TRBV7-2 and TRBJ2-2, the full variable domain reads GAGVSQSPSNKVTEKGKDVELRCDPISGHTALYWYRQSLGQGLEFLIYFQGNSAPDKSGLPSDRFSAERTGGSVSTLTIQRTQQEDSAVYLCASRVGQDTGELFFGEGSRLTVL.

The rearrangement uses TRBV7-2 and TRBJ1-4; 7 bases match TRBD1. The CDR3 spans 18 residues. Germline loops: CDR1 SGHTA, CDR2 FQGNSA. V dropped 4 bases and J dropped 0; count of bases not matched to a gene: 11. The CDR3 sequence: CASSSLRDSFATNEKLFF. The CDR3 nucleotides read TGTGCCAGCAGCTCGCTCCGGGACAGCTTTGCAACTAATGAAAAACTGTTTTTT.

The gene calls are TRBV11-1 and TRBJ1-1; a weak D match, TRBD1 (6 bases). The CDR3 sequence is 14 residues long. In germline, CDR1 is SGHAT, CDR2 FQDESV (reference sequence). V lost 5 bases, J lost 5 bases, and 15 bases lay in between. CDR3 amino acids: CASSANTQGTEAFF. The CDR3 nucleotides are TGTGCCAGCAGCGCCAACACGCAGGGGACTGAAGCTTTCTTT.

V usage is TRBV18 and J usage is TRBJ2-5, with D perhaps matching TRBD1 (6 bases). Germline loops: CDR1 KGHSH, CDR2 LQKENI. The CDR3 is made up of 15 amino acids. Trimming took 3 bases from V and 1 from J, leaving 12 bases between them. The CDR3 DNA sequence: TGTGCCAGCTCACCTTCCGGGACAAGCCAAGAGACCCAGTACTTC. This sequence encodes CASSPSGTSQETQYF.

The chain couples TRBV29-1 to TRBJ2-7, with 10 bases aligning to TRBD1. The V gene's germline CDR1 is SQVTM and CDR2 ANQGSEA. This CDR3 has 14 residues. The trim removed 1 base at V and 6 bases at J, leaving 6 bases unmatched. CDR3: CSVEAGQGLSEQYF. The CDR3 nucleotides read TGCAGCGTTGAAGCGGGACAGGGGTTGAGCGAGCAGTACTTC.

V usage is TRBV18 and J usage is TRBJ2-7; D may be TRBD1 (5 bases). Trimming took 8 bases from V and 0 from J, leaving 8 bases between them. This CDR3 contains 12 residues. In germline, CDR1 is KGHSH, CDR2 LQKENI. CDR3 loop: CASRRDSYEQYF. DNA of the CDR3: TGTGCCAGCCGCAGGGACTCCTACGAGCAGTACTTC.

V and J are TRBV7-2 and TRBJ2-1; D is unclear. Germline CDR1 reads SGHTA; CDR2 reads FQGNSA. The CDR3 is made up of 11 amino acids. Trimming cost V 8 bases and J 8 bases, with 10 bases left between them. CDR3 nucleotides: TGTGCCAGCCGCCTATCATATGAGCAGTTCTTC. This codes for CASRLSYEQFF.

CDR3 residues: CASSSGTRDTQYF. In DNA, the CDR3 is TGTGCCAGCAGTTCGGGAACTCGAGATACGCAGTATTTT. The V gene is TRBV28, the J gene TRBJ2-3; weak D call: TRBD2 (5 bases). From germline, CDR1 is MDHEN and CDR2 SYDVKM. The CDR3 has 13 residues. Trimming removed 4 bases from V and 5 bases from J, with 10 bases in between.

The V call is TRBV6-5, the J call TRBJ1-3; D perhaps matches TRBD1 (6 bases). Per the germline V gene, CDR1 is MNHEY and CDR2 is SVGAGI. Trimming removed 7 bases at V and 4 bases at J, with 17 bases between. The CDR3 covers 15 residues. CDR3 amino acids: CASTGGGGRGNTIYF. The CDR3 DNA follows: TGTGCCAGCACCGGAGGGGGGGGGCGCGGAAACACCATATATTTT.

The V call is TRBV7-2, the J call TRBJ1-2; a weak D match, TRBD1 (5 bases). With 2 bases removed from V and 8 bases from J, the gap between germline ends came to 15 bases. This CDR3 spans 14 amino acids. The germline V gene has CDR1 SGHTA and CDR2 FQGNSA. CDR3 loop: CASSLRGEYHGYTF. Written as DNA, the CDR3 is TGTGCCAGCAGCTTACGGGGGGAATACCACGGCTACACCTTC.

The genes are TRBV18 and TRBJ2-1; 11 nucleotides agree with TRBD2. Germline V gene lookup returns CDR1 KGHSH and CDR2 LQKENI. The CDR3 runs to 17 residues. The trim removed 4 bases at V and 7 bases at J, leaving 12 bases unmatched. The CDR3 bases are TGTGCCAGCTCACTCACCCCAGGGACTAGCGGACAGAATGAGCAGTTCTTC. Its protein product is CASSLTPGTSGQNEQFF.

This chain connects TRBV25-1 to TRBJ2-7, with 9 bases that match TRBD2. CDR3 length: 15 amino acids. CDR1 and CDR2 (germline): MGHDK, SYGVNS. The V gene end was trimmed by 5 bases and the J gene end by 5 bases; junction bases not matched to a gene: 10. The CDR3 DNA reads as TGTGCCAGCAGTTGGCGGGCGGGGGGGATCGACGAGCAGTACTTC. It is translated as CASSWRAGGIDEQYF.

The chain has TRBV19 and TRBJ2-7; 7 bases line up with TRBD1. With 6 bases clipped from V and 5 bases from J, the junction kept 4 bases outside the gene matches. Germline loops: CDR1 LNHDA, CDR2 SQIVND (reference sequence). CDR3 length equals 12 residues. The CDR3 is CASSPGGDEQYF. CDR3 DNA: TGTGCCAGTAGCCCAGGGGGTGACGAGCAGTACTTC.

This sequence joins TRBV10-3 and TRBJ2-3, with 8 bases identical to TRBD2. The CDR3 is 15 residues long. The germline gives CDR1 ENHRY, CDR2 SYGVKD. The V and J ends lost 3 bases and 6 bases, in that order; junction bases with no gene match: 8. CDR3 in amino acids: CAISDRRREADTQYF. CDR3 in DNA: TGTGCCATCAGTGATCGTCGGCGGGAGGCGGATACGCAGTATTTT.

The chain combines TRBV30 with TRBJ2-3, with 7 positions matching TRBD1. Germline CDR1 GTSNPN, CDR2 SVGIG (reference sequence). This CDR3 has 13 amino acids. Trimming took 4 bases from V and 6 from J; bases not matched to a gene: 7. CDR3 nucleotides: TGTGCCTGGATCGACAGGGATTGGGATACGCAGTATTTT. As protein: CAWIDRDWDTQYF.

This sequence joins TRBV25-1 and TRBJ1-3; perhaps TRBD1 as D (6 bases). Germline V gene data show CDR1 as MGHDK and CDR2 as SYGVNS. This CDR3 contains 15 residues. V was pared by 4 bases and J by 3 bases, with 13 bases between. In nucleotides, the CDR3 is TGTGCCAGCAGTGCGCAGGGGTACAGTGGAAACACCATATATTTT. Its protein product is CASSAQGYSGNTIYF.

The CDR3 coding sequence is TGCGCCAGCAGCCAAGATAGGGGGACCTACGAGCAGTACTTC. Its protein product is CASSQDRGTYEQYF. V and J are TRBV4-3 and TRBJ2-7; weak D call: TRBD1 (6 bases). CDR1 LGHNA and CDR2 YSLEER come from the germline V gene. The CDR3 is 14 residues long. The V end lost 0 bases, the J end lost 2 bases, and 8 bases lay between the germline ends.